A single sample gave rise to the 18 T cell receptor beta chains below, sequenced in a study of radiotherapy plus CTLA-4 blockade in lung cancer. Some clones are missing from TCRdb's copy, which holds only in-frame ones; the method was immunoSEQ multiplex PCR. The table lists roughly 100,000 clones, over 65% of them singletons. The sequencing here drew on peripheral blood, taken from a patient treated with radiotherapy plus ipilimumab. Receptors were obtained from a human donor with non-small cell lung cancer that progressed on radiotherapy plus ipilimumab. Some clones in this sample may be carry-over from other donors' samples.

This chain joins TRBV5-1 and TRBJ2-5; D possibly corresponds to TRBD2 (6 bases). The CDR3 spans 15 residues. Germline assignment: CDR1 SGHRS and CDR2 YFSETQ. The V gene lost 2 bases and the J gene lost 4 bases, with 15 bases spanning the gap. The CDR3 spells CASSLNVQAGETQYF. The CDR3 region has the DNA TGCGCCAGCAGCTTAAACGTCCAAGCGGGAGAGACCCAGTACTTC.

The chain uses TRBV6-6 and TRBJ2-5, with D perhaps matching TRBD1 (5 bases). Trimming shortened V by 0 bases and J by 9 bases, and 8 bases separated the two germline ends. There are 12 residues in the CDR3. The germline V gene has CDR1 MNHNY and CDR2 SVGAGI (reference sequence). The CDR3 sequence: CASSYSNRPQYF. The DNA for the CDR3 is TGTGCCAGCAGTTACTCGAACAGGCCCCAGTACTTC.

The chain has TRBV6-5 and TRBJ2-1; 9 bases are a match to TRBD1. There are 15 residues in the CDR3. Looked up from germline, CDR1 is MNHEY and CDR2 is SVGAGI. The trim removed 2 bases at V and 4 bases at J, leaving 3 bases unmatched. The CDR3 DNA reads TGTGCCAGCAGTTACCCCGGGACAGGGTACAATGAGCAGTTCTTC. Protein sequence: CASSYPGTGYNEQFF.

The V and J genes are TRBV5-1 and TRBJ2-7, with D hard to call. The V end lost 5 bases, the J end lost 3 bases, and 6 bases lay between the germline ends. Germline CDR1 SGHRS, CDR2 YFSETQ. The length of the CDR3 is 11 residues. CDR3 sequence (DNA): TGCGCCAGCAGGCGCGGCTACGAGCAGTACTTC. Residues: CASRRGYEQYF.

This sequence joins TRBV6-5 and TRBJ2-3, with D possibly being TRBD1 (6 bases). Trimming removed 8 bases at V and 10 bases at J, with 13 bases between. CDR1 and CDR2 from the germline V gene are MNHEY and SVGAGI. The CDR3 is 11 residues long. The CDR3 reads CASGTGHPQYF. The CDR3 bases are TGTGCCAGCGGGACGGGACACCCGCAGTATTTT.

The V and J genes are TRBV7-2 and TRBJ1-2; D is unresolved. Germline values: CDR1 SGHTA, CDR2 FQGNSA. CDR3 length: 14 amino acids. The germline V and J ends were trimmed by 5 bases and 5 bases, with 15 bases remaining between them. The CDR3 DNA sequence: TGTGCCAGCAGCCCTATGAACGTGCCTTATGGCTACACCTTC. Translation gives CASSPMNVPYGYTF. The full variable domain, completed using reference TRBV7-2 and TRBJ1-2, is GAGVSQSPSNKVTEKGKDVELRCDPISGHTALYWYRQSLGQGLEFLIYFQGNSAPDKSGLPSDRFSAERTGGSVSTLTIQRTQQEDSAVYLCASSPMNVPYGYTFGSGTRLTVV.

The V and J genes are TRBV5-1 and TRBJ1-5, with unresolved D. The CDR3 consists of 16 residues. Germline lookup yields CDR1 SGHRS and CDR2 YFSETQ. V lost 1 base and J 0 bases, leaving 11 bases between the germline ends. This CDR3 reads CASSLYPVDSNQPQHF. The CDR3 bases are TGCGCCAGCAGCTTGTACCCCGTAGATAGCAATCAGCCCCAGCATTTT.

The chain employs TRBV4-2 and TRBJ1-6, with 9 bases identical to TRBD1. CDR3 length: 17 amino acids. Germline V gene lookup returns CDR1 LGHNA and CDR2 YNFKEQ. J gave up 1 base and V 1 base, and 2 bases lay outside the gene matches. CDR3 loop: CASSQAGTGSYNSPLHF. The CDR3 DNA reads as TGTGCCAGCAGCCAAGCCGGGACAGGGTCCTATAATTCACCCCTCCACTTT.

The CDR3 DNA reads TGTGCCAGCAGTACAGGTTTTTCCTATGGCTACACCTTC. This encodes CASSTGFSYGYTF. The chain employs TRBV6-6 and TRBJ1-2, with TRBD1 as a possible D gene (5 bases). Trimming removed 5 bases from V and 4 bases from J, with 11 bases in between. Germline values: CDR1 MNHNY, CDR2 SVGAGI (reference sequence). This CDR3 is 13 amino acids long.

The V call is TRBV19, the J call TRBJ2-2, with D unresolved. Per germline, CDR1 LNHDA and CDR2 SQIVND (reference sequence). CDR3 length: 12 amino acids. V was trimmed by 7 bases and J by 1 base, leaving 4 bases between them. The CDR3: CASTWNTGELFF. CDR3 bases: TGTGCCAGTACCTGGAACACCGGGGAGCTGTTTTTT.

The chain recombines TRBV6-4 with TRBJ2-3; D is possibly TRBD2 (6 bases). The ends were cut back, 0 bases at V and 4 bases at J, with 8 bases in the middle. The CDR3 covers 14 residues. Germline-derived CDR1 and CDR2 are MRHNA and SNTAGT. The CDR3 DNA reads TGTGCCAGCAGTGACTCAGGGGAGGCAGATACGCAGTATTTT. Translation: CASSDSGEADTQYF.

The CDR3 region has the DNA TGTGCCAGCAGCCAGACCGGGGTCGGCTACGAGCAGTACTTC. Translating it yields CASSQTGVGYEQYF. This chain uses TRBV4-2 with TRBJ2-7; D possibly corresponds to TRBD2 (5 bases). Trimming took off 3 bases at V and 3 bases at J, with 12 bases between the two ends. The germline CDR1 and CDR2 sequences are LGHNA and YNFKEQ. This CDR3 region has 14 residues.

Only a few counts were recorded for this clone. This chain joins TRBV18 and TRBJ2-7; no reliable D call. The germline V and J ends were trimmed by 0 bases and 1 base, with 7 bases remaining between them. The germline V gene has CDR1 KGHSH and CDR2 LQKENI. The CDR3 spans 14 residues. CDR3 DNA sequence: TGTGCCAGCTCACCACCTGGGGTGTCCTACGAGCAGTACTTC. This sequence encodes CASSPPGVSYEQYF.

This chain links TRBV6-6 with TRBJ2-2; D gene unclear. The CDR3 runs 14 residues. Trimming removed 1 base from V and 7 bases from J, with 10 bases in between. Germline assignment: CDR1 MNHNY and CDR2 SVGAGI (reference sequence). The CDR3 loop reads CASSYFVLGGELFF. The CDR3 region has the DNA TGTGCCAGCAGTTACTTTGTATTGGGCGGGGAGCTGTTTTTT.

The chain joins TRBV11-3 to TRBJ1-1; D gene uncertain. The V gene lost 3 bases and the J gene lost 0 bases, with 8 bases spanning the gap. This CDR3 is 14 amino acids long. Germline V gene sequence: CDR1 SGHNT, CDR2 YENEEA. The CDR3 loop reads CASSFNGMNTEAFF. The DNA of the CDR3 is TGTGCCAGCAGCTTCAACGGGATGAACACTGAAGCTTTCTTT.

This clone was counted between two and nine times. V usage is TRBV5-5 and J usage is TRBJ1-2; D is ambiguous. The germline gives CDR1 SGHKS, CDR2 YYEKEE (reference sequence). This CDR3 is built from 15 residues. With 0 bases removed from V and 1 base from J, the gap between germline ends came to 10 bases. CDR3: CASSLAPTNNYGYTF. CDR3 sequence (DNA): TGTGCCAGCAGCTTGGCACCTACAAATAACTATGGCTACACCTTC.

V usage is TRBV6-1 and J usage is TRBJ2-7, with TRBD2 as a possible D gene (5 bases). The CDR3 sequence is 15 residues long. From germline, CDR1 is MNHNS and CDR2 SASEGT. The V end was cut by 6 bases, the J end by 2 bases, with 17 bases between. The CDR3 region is CASRDRTDSAYEQYF. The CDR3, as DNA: TGTGCCAGCAGGGATCGGACGGACTCTGCCTACGAGCAGTACTTC.

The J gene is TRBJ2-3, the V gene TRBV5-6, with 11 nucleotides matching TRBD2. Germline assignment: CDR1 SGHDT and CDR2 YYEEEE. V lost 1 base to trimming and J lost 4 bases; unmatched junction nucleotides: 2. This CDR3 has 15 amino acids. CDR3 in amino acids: CASSLTSGGSDTQYF. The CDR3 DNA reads TGTGCCAGCAGCTTGACTAGCGGGGGTTCAGATACGCAGTATTTT. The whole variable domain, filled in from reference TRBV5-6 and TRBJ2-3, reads DAGVTQSPTHLIKTRGQQVTLRCSPKSGHDTVSWYQQALGQGPQFIFQYYEEEERQRGNFPDRFSGHQFPNYSSELNVNALLLGDSALYLCASSLTSGGSDTQYFGPGTRLTVL.